This T cell receptor (beta chain) was retrieved from a study of CD8+ T cells in alopecia areata listed by TCRdb under 2018. At the level of the whole study: Skin from C3H/HeJ donors with spontaneous alopecia (about 6-12 months old) was grafted onto female C3H/HeJ recipients aged roughly 6-11 weeks. The study used high-throughput TCRbeta sequencing to examine T cell clonal expansion in alopecia areata, in both the C3H/HeJ mouse model and human patients. Scalp tissue and sorted CD4+ and CD8+ peripheral blood T cells from patchy and totalis/universalis alopecia areata patients and from healthy controls were covered by human TCRbeta sequencing. Scalp clonality was compared across normal scalp (n=4), patchy alopecia areata scalp (n=8), and alopecia totalis/universalis scalp (n=8). RNA was obtained with the PAXgene miRNA kit for fixed scalp, the miRNeasy kit for PBMCs, and the RNeasy kit for mouse skin. Amplification of TCRbeta CDR3 regions was done by immunoSEQ multiplex PCR using 35 Vbeta forward primers and 13 Jbeta reverse primers. Results and caveats for the whole study, not just this receptor: Shared TCR sequences between patients were less evident than in mice, which may be partly attributable to HLA diversity in the patient population. Resident alphabeta T cells in normal human skin are also sequenced, complicating scalp TCR repertoire analysis, unlike mouse skin dominated by gammadelta T cells. Lesional scalp, especially in alopecia totalis/universalis, showed higher clonality and more expanded CD8+ clones than normal scalp, suggesting antigenic drive.

The library was made by the immunoSEQ multiplex PCR assay. To provide template for TCR sequencing, every sample had RNA extracted and reverse transcribed into cDNA. First-strand cDNA was synthesized using SuperScript III with a 2:1 mix of oligo-dT and random hexamers. A synthetic immune receptor repertoire was used to gauge amplification bias, and whatever bias remained was removed computationally. Libraries were sequenced on Illumina HiSeq with 60 bp reads covering the CDR3, read from J toward V. As for the original processing: Raw reads were preprocessed to remove errors, and CDR3 was defined by IMGT conventions from the conserved cysteine to phenylalanine. Clonality was calculated as 1 minus Shannon entropy normalized by log2 of the number of productive unique TCRs. CD4 or CD8 identity of scalp clones was inferred by cross-referencing scalp TCRbeta sequences with sorted blood CD4 and CD8 repertoires. In TCRdb, the immuneACCESS table is reduced to in-frame sequences with V and J assigned. These tables do not hold every clone; where another copy was compared, an unresolved V gene accounts for under half, and the others remain unexplained. The V and J calls and clone size come from that table; D and trimming were worked out from the DNA. The table puts 290,000 or so clones in this sample, none counted just once. The top ten clones comprise about 1.2% of the sample.

Trimming takes 0 bases from V and 4 bases from J, and the germline ends sit 11 bases apart. Measured from the cysteine to the phenylalanine, the CDR3 is 15 residues long. Of the CDR3's DNA, 33 bases were read; they are in frame from base 1. Taken from the germline V gene, the CDR1 and CDR2 loops are MNHDT and YYDKIL. This clone was seen more than once but under ten times. It lacks a known antigen. For this mouse receptor, gene names and germline sequences are murine. The observed sequence ends 4 residues before the CDR3 terminus, with the missing tail filled in from the germline J gene. Cells from mouse cutaneous lymph nodes were pooled, stained for CD4, CD8alpha, NKG2D, NKG2ACE and other markers, and then sorted on a BD Influx.

This clonotype originated in a C3H/HeJ mouse with alopecia areata. This strain is of MHC haplotype H2-k. Recombination connected TRBV17 to TRBJ2-3, and the D gene may be TRBD1, 6 bases matching. The source material was CD4+ T cells sorted from a lymph node. The CDR3 region has the sequence CASSREGGGPETLYF. CDR3 DNA, as far as it was read: TGTGCTAGCAGTAGAGAAGGAGGGGGACCAGAA. Beyond the CDR3, the reference TRBV17 and TRBJ2-3 genes provide the residues; the full variable domain reads: DTTVKQNPRYKLARVGKPVNLICSQTMNHDTMYWYQKKPNQAPKLLLFYYDKILNREADTFEKFQSSRPNNSFCSLYIGSAGLEYSAMYLCASSREGGGPETLYFGSGTRLTVL.